This T cell receptor (beta chain) emerged from a study of cytomegalovirus exposure and HLA in healthy donors. Study summary: The platform used for the 120 validation repertoires matched that of the roughly 700 first-cohort repertoires, a later analysis reported. Study-wide findings and caveats: Across donors, most TCRs were seen rarely, yet some public ones were widespread.

The trim removed 5 bases at V and 3 bases at J, leaving 3 bases unmatched. Looked up from germline, CDR1 is SNHLY and CDR2 is FYNNEI. The CDR3 length is 14 residues. This table comes from immunoSEQ multiplex PCR, and its TCRdb copy is limited to in-frame clones, with some not included. The sample has some 110,000 clones; 86% are singletons. This clone was observed a few times. The antigen is unknown. The receptor was derived from a man aged 18 to 30 in good health and CMV-seronegative. The V and J genes are TRBV2 and TRBJ2-7; 11 bases map to TRBD1. What was sequenced was PBMCs. The CDR3 loop is CASSTGTGGYEQYF. CDR3 in DNA: TGTGCCAGCAGTACCGGGACAGGGGGCTACGAGCAGTACTTC.